Each of the 25 T cell receptor beta chains below was sequenced from the same sample in a study of blood T cells in healthy people across ages. It was with a sample-barcoded 5' primer and a J-beta primer mix that a second PCR of roughly 6 to 12 cycles was run. TCRdb reprocessed the 5' RACE reads via MiXCR and lists one record per CDR3 protein. The table records hundreds of thousands of distinct CDR3 sequences, roughly 64% of them present only once. Sequencing was performed on blood. The origin of the receptors is a man aged 30 to 39 in good health.

The chain combines TRBV12-3 or TRBV12-4 with TRBJ2-1, with TRBD2 as a possible D gene (5 bases). Trimming removed 3 bases from V and 12 bases from J, with 12 bases in between. This CDR3 contains 12 residues. The CDR3 DNA is TGTGCCAGCAGTTTCCCGGCGGGCAGGCAGTTCTTC. Its protein is CASSFPAGRQFF.

In this sample, this clonotype turned up a few times. The chain is built from TRBV20-1 and TRBJ1-5, with TRBD1 as a possible D gene (5 bases). Germline values: CDR1 DFQATT, CDR2 SNEGSKA (reference sequence). The CDR3 contains 12 residues. V lost 0 bases and J lost 7, with 7 bases in between. This chain's CDR3 is CSARDPGQPQHF. The CDR3 coding sequence is TGCAGTGCTAGAGATCCAGGGCAGCCCCAGCATTTT.

The gene calls are TRBV13 and TRBJ2-1; D uncertain. The germline gives CDR1 PRHDT, CDR2 FYEKMQ (reference sequence). The V end was cut by 5 bases, the J end by 15 bases, with 17 bases between. The CDR3 length is 12 residues. In nucleotides, the CDR3 is TGTGCCAGCAGCCTCCGGGTCCCTCATTTGTTCTTC. Translation: CASSLRVPHLFF. Combining the CDR3 with reference TRBV13 and TRBJ2-1 gives the whole variable domain AAGVIQSPRHLIKEKRETATLKCYPIPRHDTVYWYQQGPGQDPQFLISFYEKMQSDKGSIPDRFSAQQFSDYHSELNMSSLELGDSALYFCASSLRVPHLFFGPGTRLTVL.

The V gene is TRBV6-2 or TRBV6-3, the J gene TRBJ2-7; no clear D gene. Germline CDR1 MNHEY, CDR2 SVGEGT. The CDR3 sequence is 17 residues long. Trimming took off 5 bases at V and 1 base at J, with 21 bases between the two ends. CDR3 residues: CASSAWVRGKISYEQYF. The CDR3, as DNA: TGTGCCAGCAGTGCCTGGGTTCGAGGAAAGATTTCCTACGAGCAGTACTTC.

The chain is built from TRBV4-1 and TRBJ2-7; 7 bases match TRBD1. The germline CDR1 and CDR2 sequences are MGHRA and YSYEKL. This CDR3 is built from 15 residues. Trimming at V came to 1 base and at J to 4 bases, leaving 7 bases not matched to a gene. The CDR3 sequence is CASSQAWQGDYEQYF. The CDR3 nucleotides are TGCGCCAGCAGCCAAGCTTGGCAGGGGGATTACGAGCAGTACTTC.

The V call is TRBV7-9, the J call TRBJ1-1; D gene unclear. V was trimmed by 7 bases and J by 4 bases, leaving 13 bases between them. The germline CDR1 and CDR2 sequences are SEHNR and FQNEAQ (reference sequence). This CDR3 is built from 13 residues. CDR3 DNA sequence: TGTGCCAGCACCCAGGAGGGCGGCACTGAAGCTTTCTTT. This encodes CASTQEGGTEAFF.

CDR3 sequence reads: CASSLRGDGEETQYF. The CDR3 coding sequence is TGTGCCAGCAGTTTACGAGGGGATGGAGAGGAGACCCAGTACTTC. The chain is built from TRBV27 and TRBJ2-7, with D perhaps matching TRBD1 or TRBD2 (5 bases each). The J call may be mistaken, given a closer DNA end match to TRBJ2-5. The CDR3 is 15 residues long. Germline CDR1 is MNHEY and CDR2 is SMNVEV (reference sequence).

This clonotype was counted a few times. The chain combines TRBV29-1 with TRBJ1-2; 9 bases fit TRBD1. Germline V gene sequence: CDR1 SQVTM, CDR2 ANQGSEA. Trimming took 7 bases from V and 6 from J; bases not matched to a gene: 9. The CDR3 consists of 13 residues. DNA of the CDR3: TGCAGCGCGACTACAGGGGGCTCGAATGGCTACACCTTC. Encoded protein: CSATTGGSNGYTF.

The chain couples TRBV3-1 to TRBJ2-5; no firm D call. Germline lookup yields CDR1 LGHDT and CDR2 YNNKEL (reference sequence). Trimming took off 2 bases at V and 1 base at J, with 8 bases between the two ends. The CDR3 contains 14 residues. The CDR3, as DNA: TGTGCCAGCAGCCAAATTGGCGTCCAAGAGACCCAGTACTTC. It specifies CASSQIGVQETQYF.

The chain links TRBV4-3 to TRBJ2-4; TRBD1 agrees at 11 bases. TRBJ2-7 matches the DNA end more closely, so the J call is doubtful. The germline V gene has CDR1 LGHNA and CDR2 YSLEER. The CDR3 is 16 amino acids. The CDR3 DNA reads as TGCGCCAGCAGCCAAGATAGAGGACAGGGGGCGGCCGAGCAGTACTTC. Amino acid sequence: CASSQDRGQGAAEQYF.

The chain links TRBV7-2 to TRBJ2-4; D possibly corresponds to TRBD2 (6 bases). The CDR3 covers 15 residues. Germline V CDR1 and CDR2: SGHTA, FQGNSA. The germline V and J ends were trimmed by 1 base and 5 bases, with 12 bases remaining between them. CDR3 coding DNA: TGTGCCAGCAGCTTAGGGGCGGGGCCCCAAAACATTCAGTACTTC. This translates into CASSLGAGPQNIQYF.

The chain is built from TRBV24-1 and TRBJ2-3; D gene unclear. Germline V gene sequence: CDR1 KGHDR, CDR2 SFDVKD. This CDR3 is built from 13 residues. The V gene lost 4 bases and the J gene lost 11 bases, with 15 bases spanning the gap. As DNA, the CDR3 is TGTGCCACCAGTGACTCCACACTGGGAAGGCAGTATTTT. The encoded protein is CATSDSTLGRQYF.

J is TRBJ2-1 and V is TRBV3-1, with unresolved D. Looked up from germline, CDR1 is LGHDT and CDR2 is YNNKEL (reference sequence). The length of the CDR3 is 11 residues. Trimming took off 10 bases at V and 15 bases at J, with 19 bases between the two ends. CDR3 nucleotides: TGTGCCACCTTTTACGGGCAGGAGATGTTCTTC. Translation gives CATFYGQEMFF.

The chain employs TRBV10-3 and TRBJ2-1; TRBD2 matches at 8 bases. V shed 6 bases and J 7 bases; nucleotides not matched to a gene: 8. Looked up from germline, CDR1 is ENHRY and CDR2 is SYGVKD. The CDR3 extends over 14 amino acids. CDR3 nucleotides: TGTGCCATCAGCCCAGATAGCGGGACAAATGAGCAGTTCTTC. It specifies CAISPDSGTNEQFF.

The V and J genes are TRBV28 and TRBJ2-7, with TRBD1 matching over 7 bases. Trimming at V came to 5 bases and at J to 4 bases, leaving 5 bases not matched to a gene. This CDR3 spans 13 amino acids. CDR1 is MDHEN, CDR2 SYDVKM, per germline. As DNA, the CDR3 is TGTGCCAGCAGTCCCCCGACAGGGTACGAGCAGTACTTC. Translation gives CASSPPTGYEQYF.

The chain has TRBV27 and TRBJ2-7, with D unclear. The ends were cut back, 2 bases at V and 3 bases at J, with 17 bases in the middle. The CDR3 has 16 amino acids. Per the germline V gene, CDR1 is MNHEY and CDR2 is SMNVEV (reference sequence). The CDR3 bases are TGTGCCAGCAGTTTAAGGGCCATGACCGGCGGCTACGAGCAGTACTTC. Translated: CASSLRAMTGGYEQYF.

The rearrangement joins TRBV13 to TRBJ2-5; 7 bases align to TRBD1. The DNA end lines up better with TRBJ2-7; the J call may be wrong. CDR1 and CDR2 (germline): PRHDT, FYEKMQ (reference sequence). CDR3 length: 13 residues. The CDR3 sequence: CASSLLTGFEQYF. The CDR3 region has the DNA TGTGCCAGCAGCCTATTGACAGGGTTCGAGCAGTACTTC.

The chain is built from TRBV6-2 or TRBV6-3 and TRBJ2-5, with TRBD2 identical over 10 bases. Germline assignment: CDR1 MNHEY and CDR2 SVGEGT. Losses at the gene ends were 6 bases for V and 4 bases for J; bases not matched to a gene: 8. This CDR3 comprises 15 residues. The CDR3 region has the DNA TGTGCCAGCAGCCATCTAGCGGGAGTTCGAGAGACCCAGTACTTC. It yields the protein CASSHLAGVRETQYF.

The chain recombines TRBV6-2 or TRBV6-3 with TRBJ2-7, with D perhaps given as TRBD1 or TRBD2 (6 bases each). V lost 8 bases and J lost 5, with 19 bases in between. Germline assignment: CDR1 MNHEY and CDR2 SVGEGT. This CDR3 is built from 14 residues. The CDR3 DNA reads TGTGCCAGCTGTCTAAGAGGGGGGCTCGACGAGCAGTACTTC. It codes for CASCLRGGLDEQYF.

This clonotype occurred a few times. The chain combines TRBV7-9 with TRBJ2-1, with 10 positions matching TRBD2. V was pared by 6 bases and J by 9 bases, with 5 bases of the junction left unmatched. Germline CDR1 reads SEHNR; CDR2 reads FQNEAQ (reference sequence). This CDR3 is 13 amino acids long. The CDR3 loop reads CASRPLAGIEQFF. CDR3 nucleotide sequence: TGTGCCAGCAGACCACTAGCGGGGATTGAGCAGTTCTTC.

This clonotype has only one observation. The chain uses TRBV5-1 and TRBJ2-5, with D possibly TRBD1 on 5 matching bases. The germline CDR1 and CDR2 sequences are SGHRS and YFSETQ. The length of the CDR3 is 14 residues. V lost 1 base and J lost 7, with 14 bases in between. For the CDR3, the DNA is TGCGCCAGCAGCTTGACAGCCCGAACAGGGACCCAGTACTTC. Translating it yields CASSLTARTGTQYF.

This chain connects TRBV20-1 to TRBJ1-5; no definite D call. This CDR3 has 13 residues. Trimming took 5 bases from V and 5 from J, leaving 13 bases between them. From germline, CDR1 is DFQATT and CDR2 SNEGSKA (reference sequence). Here the CDR3 DNA reads TGCAGTGCTCGCCCTGTGGCGGATCAGCCCCAGCATTTT. This gives the protein CSARPVADQPQHF.

The chain has TRBV15 and TRBJ2-7; TRBD1 is a possible D gene (5 bases). V shed 0 bases and J shed 4 bases, with 16 bases lying between them. The CDR3 is 16 residues long. The germline gives CDR1 LNHNV, CDR2 YYDKDF (reference sequence). This chain's CDR3 is CATSRDATFRVYEQYF. The CDR3 DNA is TGTGCCACCAGCAGAGACGCCACCTTCAGGGTATACGAGCAGTACTTC. Full variable domain (missing parts from reference TRBV15 and TRBJ2-7): DAMVIQNPRYQVTQFGKPVTLSCSQTLNHNVMYWYQQKSSQAPKLLFHYYDKDFNNEADTPDNFQSRRPNTSFCFLDIRSPGLGDTAMYLCATSRDATFRVYEQYFGPGTRLTVT.

CDR3 coding DNA: TGTGCCAGCAGGCTAGGACAGCCCAATGAGCAGTTCTTC. Encoded protein: CASRLGQPNEQFF. V gene TRBV28 combines with J gene TRBJ2-1; the D gene is possibly TRBD1 (6 bases). CDR3 length equals 13 residues. Deletions cut 6 bases from V and 6 bases from J, with 12 bases between. CDR1 is MDHEN and CDR2 is SYDVKM in the germline V gene.

The chain couples TRBV4-2 to TRBJ2-7; maybe TRBD1 (5 bases). Germline V gene data show CDR1 as LGHNA and CDR2 as YNFKEQ. The CDR3 has 15 amino acids. V was cut by 0 bases and J by 0 bases, with 9 bases left in between. The CDR3 reads CASSQETDNSYEQYF. CDR3 DNA: TGTGCCAGCAGCCAAGAGACAGATAACTCCTACGAGCAGTACTTC.